These 22 T cell receptor beta chains share one sample of origin, sequenced in a study of T cells in Graves' hyperthyroidism and ophthalmopathy. Amplification of TCR beta CDR3 regions used RNA as the template. Primed by the HTBI set, a first-round RT-PCR was run on the TCR CDR3. Each CDR3 protein is one row after TCRdb ran MiXCR on the multiplex PCR reads. The sample consists of fewer than 650,000 distinct CDR3 sequences, 40% to 50% of them appearing once. Material: peripheral blood or thyroid tissue (not recorded which). The receptors originated from an adult woman with Graves' disease, either hyperthyroidism or ophthalmopathy (not recorded which).

This rearrangement joins TRBV10-3 to TRBJ2-6, with D tentatively TRBD2 (6 bases). The CDR3 has 17 residues. With 2 bases removed from V and 8 bases from J, the gap between germline ends came to 19 bases. Germline assignment: CDR1 ENHRY and CDR2 SYGVKD. Here the CDR3 reads CAISETGTTGDSNVLTF. The CDR3 coding sequence is TGTGCCATCAGTGAGACTGGAACTACCGGGGACTCCAACGTCCTGACTTTC.

Concerning this clonotype: The final CDR3 position lacks the conserved phenylalanine or tryptophan, pointing to a likely read error. It is unclear where the CDR3 begins or ends on the DNA, so no DNA is shown, and the CDR3 is as TCRdb lists it. The V gene is TRBV3-1, the J gene TRBJ1-6. From its first to its last residue, the CDR3 has 9 amino acids. Germline V gives CDR1 LGHDT, CDR2 YNNKEL (reference sequence). CDR3 protein: CASSPQYPS.

This clonotype has a count of ten or more. The rearrangement uses TRBV7-8 and TRBJ2-7; D is unclear. Germline V lookup: CDR1 SGHVS, CDR2 FQNEAQ. This CDR3 comprises 15 residues. Trimming cost V 1 base and J 0 bases, with 10 bases left between them. CDR3 sequence reads: CASSLGGGASYEQYF. CDR3 DNA: TGTGCCAGCAGCTTAGGGGGTGGTGCCTCCTACGAGCAGTACTTC.

This chain links TRBV5-1 with TRBJ1-2; D not resolved. V shed 3 bases and J shed 4 bases, with 13 bases lying between them. CDR1 and CDR2 (germline): SGHRS, YFSETQ. This CDR3 has 14 amino acids. The CDR3 loop is CASSYGGEGYGYTF. DNA for the CDR3: TGCGCCAGCAGCTACGGAGGAGAAGGCTATGGCTACACCTTC.

V is TRBV7-8 and J is TRBJ1-2, with D perhaps TRBD1 (5 bases). Trimming stripped 4 bases from V and 12 bases from J, with 21 bases between. There are 14 residues in the CDR3. Germline CDR1 and CDR2: SGHVS and FQNEAQ. CDR3 residues: CASSYGTARSGNTF. CDR3 coding DNA: TGTGCCAGCAGCTACGGGACGGCCCGCTCTGGAAACACCTTC.

The gene calls are TRBV19 and TRBJ1-2, with D possibly TRBD1 on 6 matching bases. The CDR3 contains 15 residues. The germline V and J ends were trimmed by 7 bases and 0 bases, with 15 bases remaining between them. CDR1 is LNHDA, CDR2 SQIVND, per germline (reference sequence). CDR3: CASTDRRSANYGYTF. CDR3 bases: TGTGCCAGTACGGACAGAAGGTCCGCTAACTATGGCTACACCTTC.

In this sample, this clonotype turned up once. The junction differs from germline at one of its ends, possibly a read error. The rearrangement uses TRBV10-2 and TRBJ2-7; no firm D call. This CDR3 is 15 amino acids long. Germline V CDR1 and CDR2: WSHSY, SAAADI. The CDR3 nucleotides read TGTGCCAGCAGCCAAGGGCCGGAGAGCTCCTACGAGCAGTACTTC. It encodes CASSQGPESSYEQYF.

This rearrangement joins TRBV6-5 to TRBJ2-3; unclear D gene. This CDR3 region has 12 residues. V was shortened by 8 bases and J by 0 bases, with 6 bases between the two germline ends. Looked up from germline, CDR1 is MNHEY and CDR2 is SVGAGI. The DNA of the CDR3 is TGTGCCAGCCGACCTAGCACAGATACGCAGTATTTT. Translating it yields CASRPSTDTQYF.

The chain recombines TRBV20-1 with TRBJ1-2, with a tentative D call TRBD1 (5 bases). Germline CDR1 and CDR2: DFQATT and SNEGSKA (reference sequence). V lost 5 bases and J 6 bases, leaving 28 bases between the germline ends. The length of the CDR3 is 17 residues. This CDR3 reads CSASPLGESSGDDGYTF. In DNA, the CDR3 is TGCAGTGCTTCACCCCTCGGGGAGAGTTCCGGGGACGATGGCTACACCTTC.

DNA of the CDR3: TGTGCCAGCAGCGTAGGGGGACTCCTATACGAGCAGTACTTC. Amino acid sequence: CASSVGGLLYEQYF. This sequence joins TRBV9 and TRBJ2-7; D might be TRBD2 (6 bases). Germline-derived CDR1 and CDR2 are SGDLS and YYNGEE. The CDR3 totals 14 residues. The V and J ends lost 0 bases and 4 bases respectively, with 11 bases between them. Full variable domain (rest looked up from reference TRBV9 and TRBJ2-7): DSGVTQTPKHLITATGQRVTLRCSPRSGDLSVYWYQQSLDQGLQFLIQYYNGEERAKGNILERFSAQQFPDLHSELNLSSLELGDSALYFCASSVGGLLYEQYFGPGTRLTVT.

This chain joins TRBV2 and TRBJ2-5; D is uncertain. Between the trimmed V and J ends, which lost 8 bases and 4 bases, there was a span of 11 bases. This CDR3 contains 12 residues. Germline lookup yields CDR1 SNHLY and CDR2 FYNNEI. CDR3 coding DNA: TGTGCCAGCCTAGGCACTACAGAGACCCAGTACTTC. It is translated as CASLGTTETQYF.

This clonotype was seen more than once but under ten times. This chain links TRBV9 with TRBJ1-1, with D unresolved. The V and J ends lost 2 bases and 1 base respectively, with 6 bases between them. Germline loops: CDR1 SGDLS, CDR2 YYNGEE. CDR3 length equals 13 residues. The CDR3 nucleotides are TGTGCCAGCAGCGTTCAGTGGAACACTGAAGCTTTCTTT. Translation gives CASSVQWNTEAFF.

This clonotype has a handful of counts. V gene TRBV28 combines with J gene TRBJ2-7; D may match TRBD1 or TRBD2 (6 bases each). V was cut by 5 bases and J by 0 bases, with 14 bases left in between. Germline loops: CDR1 MDHEN, CDR2 SYDVKM. This CDR3 has 15 amino acids. Here the CDR3 reads CASSGEGGSSYEQYF. CDR3 nucleotides: TGTGCCAGCAGTGGCGAGGGGGGCAGCTCCTACGAGCAGTACTTC. The complete variable domain, with remaining parts taken from reference TRBV28 and TRBJ2-7, reads DVKVTQSSRYLVKRTGEKVFLECVQDMDHENMFWYRQDPGLGLRLIYFSYDVKMKEKGDIPEGYSVSREKKERFSLILESASTNQTSMYLCASSGEGGSSYEQYFGPGTRLTVT.

The chain couples TRBV6-1 to TRBJ2-5, with 7 bases lining up with TRBD1. V was clipped by 4 bases and J by 6 bases; unmatched bases: 8. Germline loops: CDR1 MNHNS, CDR2 SASEGT. This CDR3 region has 14 residues. The CDR3 coding sequence is TGTGCCAGCAGTGGAGGGACAGATCAAAAGACCCAGTACTTC. Its translation: CASSGGTDQKTQYF.

The V and J genes are TRBV5-8 and TRBJ1-1, with D tentatively TRBD1 (6 bases). In germline, CDR1 is SGHTS, CDR2 YDEGEE. V was cut by 4 bases and J by 1 base, with 17 bases left in between. The CDR3 extends over 16 amino acids. The DNA of the CDR3 is TGTGCCAGCAGCCCCTGGGGGGCGAGTGAGAACACTGAAGCTTTCTTT. It encodes CASSPWGASENTEAFF.

This clonotype was observed many times. The chain recombines TRBV24-1 with TRBJ1-2, with D maybe TRBD1 (5 bases). V shed 10 bases and J shed 2 bases, with 16 bases lying between them. The CDR3 consists of 14 residues. Germline V gene sequence: CDR1 KGHDR, CDR2 SFDVKD. CDR3 DNA sequence: TGTGCCACACACCCCGGACAACCCAACTATGGCTACACCTTC. It specifies CATHPGQPNYGYTF.

The chain's CDR3 is CASSPRGRSLSGNTIYF. DNA for the CDR3: TGTGCCAGCAGCCCTCGCGGACGGAGCCTCTCTGGAAACACCATATATTTT. The genes are TRBV14 and TRBJ1-3; D is unresolved. V lost 4 bases, J lost 0 bases, and 16 bases lay in between. Looked up from germline, CDR1 is SGHDN and CDR2 is FVKESK. The CDR3 contains 17 residues.

The V and J genes are TRBV29-1 and TRBJ2-5; D gene unclear. CDR1 and CDR2 (germline): SQVTM, ANQGSEA. The germline V and J ends were trimmed by 6 bases and 4 bases, with 15 bases remaining between them. The CDR3 spans 13 residues. For the CDR3, the DNA is TGCAGCGTGAACGGACCGGTGGGAGAGACCCAGTACTTC. It specifies CSVNGPVGETQYF. Full variable domain (outside the CDR3, taken from reference TRBV29-1 and TRBJ2-5): SAVISQKPSRDICQRGTSLTIQCQVDSQVTMMFWYRQQPGQSLTLIATANQGSEATYESGFVIDKFPISRPNLTFSTLTVSNMSPEDSSIYLCSVNGPVGETQYFGPGTRLLVL.

V and J are TRBV11-2 and TRBJ1-1; D not resolved. With 4 bases removed from V and 1 base from J, the gap between germline ends came to 13 bases. There are 15 residues in the CDR3. The V gene's germline CDR1 is SGHAT and CDR2 FQNNGV. The CDR3 DNA sequence: TGTGCCAGCAGCTCCCGGGTAGGTGGGAACACTGAAGCTTTCTTT. It is translated as CASSSRVGGNTEAFF.

The V and J genes are TRBV19 and TRBJ2-7; 11 bases are a match to TRBD2. J gave up 3 bases and V 5 bases, and 9 bases lay outside the gene matches. The germline gives CDR1 LNHDA, CDR2 SQIVND (reference sequence). The CDR3 length is 16 residues. CDR3 coding DNA: TGTGCCAGTAGTCCCCTGGGACTAGCGGAGAACTACGAGCAGTACTTC. It specifies CASSPLGLAENYEQYF.

V gene TRBV10-3 combines with J gene TRBJ2-5, with TRBD2 matching 7 bases. The ends lost 7 bases at V and 1 base at J; junction bases unmatched: 3. Looked up from germline, CDR1 is ENHRY and CDR2 is SYGVKD. The CDR3 runs to 13 residues. DNA of the CDR3: TGTGCCATCAAGCGGGACCTCCAAGAGACCCAGTACTTC. Residues: CAIKRDLQETQYF.

The chain employs TRBV7-8 and TRBJ1-4; D unclear. CDR1 and CDR2 (germline): SGHVS, FQNEAQ. The CDR3 consists of 15 residues. Trimming took 5 bases from V and 0 from J, leaving 10 bases between them. This CDR3 reads CASSQTVPTNEKLFF. The CDR3 DNA reads TGTGCCAGCAGCCAGACGGTCCCAACTAATGAAAAACTGTTTTTT.